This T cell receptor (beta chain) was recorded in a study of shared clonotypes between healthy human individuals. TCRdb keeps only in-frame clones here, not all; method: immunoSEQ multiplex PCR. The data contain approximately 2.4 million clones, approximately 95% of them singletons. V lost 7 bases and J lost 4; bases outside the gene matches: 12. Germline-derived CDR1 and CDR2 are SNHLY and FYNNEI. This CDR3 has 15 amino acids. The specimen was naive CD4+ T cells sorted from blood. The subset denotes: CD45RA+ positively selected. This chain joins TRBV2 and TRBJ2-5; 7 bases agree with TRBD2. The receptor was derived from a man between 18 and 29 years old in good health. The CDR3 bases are TGTGCCAGCACCGCGGCGGGAGTTATGGGAGAGACCCAGTACTTC. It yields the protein CASTAAGVMGETQYF. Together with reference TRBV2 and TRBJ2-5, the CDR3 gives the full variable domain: EPEVTQTPSHQVTQMGQEVILRCVPISNHLYFYWYRQILGQKVEFLVSFYNNEISEKSEIFDDQFSVERPDGSNFTLKIRSTKLEDSAMYFCASTAAGVMGETQYFGPGTRLLVL.